The subject of this entry is one T cell receptor beta chain. It lacks a known antigen. Base qualities are not at hand, and no much larger clone is one base apart. Counted from cysteine to phenylalanine, this CDR3 has 14 amino acids. The read is trimmed to its CDR3 DNA, 42 bases read in frame from base 1. Taken from the germline V gene, the CDR1 and CDR2 loops are SGHTA and FQGNSA. V loses 5 bases of germline sequence and J loses 2 bases, and the interval between the two ends is 7 bases. Sequenced using an Illumina HiSeq 2500. Quantitative 5'-RACE with molecular barcodes was used to prepare TCR beta libraries. The paper's processing steps were these. A new computational method, built on a probabilistic model of VDJ rearrangement, was used to identify disease-linked TCR variants. TCRdb itself trimmed the public reads at Q25 with fastp, ran MiXCR and retained productive beta chains. For every CDR3 protein sequence, its rows merge into one entry that carries the most common genes and DNA. These V and J calls derive from TCRdb rather than the authors' analysis. In all, the sample holds 350,000 or so distinct CDR3 sequences, and more than 9% of those were seen once. The ten largest clones represent roughly 9% of the sample.

This entry comes from a study of CD8 T cells in ankylosing spondylitis (dated by TCRdb to 2016 to 2017). In the study overall: To find TCR variants linked to disease, the study profiled T cell receptor beta repertoires in ankylosing spondylitis patients and healthy donors. Samples of peripheral blood were taken, and for ankylosing spondylitis patients, synovial fluid was collected as well. In total, the full study cohort was made up of roughly 100 healthy donors and about two dozen ankylosing spondylitis patients.

What the work shows at the level of the full study, not this receptor alone: Some motif variants had previously been reported in the synovial fluid and blood of reactive arthritis patients, which suggests shared mechanisms of disease initiation. The disease-linked clones were reported as significantly enriched in matched synovial fluid samples from ankylosing spondylitis patients. Blood from ankylosing spondylitis patients appeared to be characterized by a TCR beta motif composed of eight highly homologous amino acid variants. A CD8+ phenotype was shown by the disease-linked clones, which were found at relatively low frequencies in peripheral blood.

Input material: blood, either unsorted or a sorted T cell fraction (not recorded which). This clonotype was obtained from a female donor with ankylosing spondylitis or in good health (not recorded which). Recombination connected TRBV7-2 to TRBJ2-6, and the D gene may be TRBD1, 6 bases matching. The CDR3 is CASSNRAGANVLTF. At the DNA level, the sequence is TGTGCCAGCAGCAACAGGGCTGGGGCCAACGTCCTGACTTTC.